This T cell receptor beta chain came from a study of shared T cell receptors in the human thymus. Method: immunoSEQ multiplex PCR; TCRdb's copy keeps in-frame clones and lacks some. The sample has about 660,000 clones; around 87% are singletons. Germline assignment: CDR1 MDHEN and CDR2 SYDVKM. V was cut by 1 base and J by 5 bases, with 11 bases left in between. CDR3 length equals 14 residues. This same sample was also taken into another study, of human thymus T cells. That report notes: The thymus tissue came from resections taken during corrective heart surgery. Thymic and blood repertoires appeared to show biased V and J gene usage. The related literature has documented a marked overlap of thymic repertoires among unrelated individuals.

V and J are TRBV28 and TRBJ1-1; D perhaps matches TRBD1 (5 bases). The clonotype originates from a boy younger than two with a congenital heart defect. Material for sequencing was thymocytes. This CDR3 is CASSLLVGGTEAFF. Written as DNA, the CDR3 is TGTGCCAGCAGTTTATTAGTGGGGGGGACTGAAGCTTTCTTT.